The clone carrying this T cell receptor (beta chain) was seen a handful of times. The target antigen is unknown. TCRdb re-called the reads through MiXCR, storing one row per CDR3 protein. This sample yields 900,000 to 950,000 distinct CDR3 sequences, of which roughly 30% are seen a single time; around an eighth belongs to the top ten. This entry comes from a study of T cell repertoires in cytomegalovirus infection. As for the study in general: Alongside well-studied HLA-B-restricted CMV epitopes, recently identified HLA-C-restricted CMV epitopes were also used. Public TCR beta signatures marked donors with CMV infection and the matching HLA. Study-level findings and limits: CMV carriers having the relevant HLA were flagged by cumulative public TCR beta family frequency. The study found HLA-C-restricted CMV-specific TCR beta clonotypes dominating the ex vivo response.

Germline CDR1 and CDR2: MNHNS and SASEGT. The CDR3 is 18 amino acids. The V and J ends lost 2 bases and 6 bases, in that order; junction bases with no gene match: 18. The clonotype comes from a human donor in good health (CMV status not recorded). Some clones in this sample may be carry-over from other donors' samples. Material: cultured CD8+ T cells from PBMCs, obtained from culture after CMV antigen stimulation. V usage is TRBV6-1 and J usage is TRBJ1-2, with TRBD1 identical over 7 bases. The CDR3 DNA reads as TGTGCCAGCAGTGAAAAGGGAGGCAGGGGACAGCCTTTCAATGGCTACACCTTC. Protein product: CASSEKGGRGQPFNGYTF.